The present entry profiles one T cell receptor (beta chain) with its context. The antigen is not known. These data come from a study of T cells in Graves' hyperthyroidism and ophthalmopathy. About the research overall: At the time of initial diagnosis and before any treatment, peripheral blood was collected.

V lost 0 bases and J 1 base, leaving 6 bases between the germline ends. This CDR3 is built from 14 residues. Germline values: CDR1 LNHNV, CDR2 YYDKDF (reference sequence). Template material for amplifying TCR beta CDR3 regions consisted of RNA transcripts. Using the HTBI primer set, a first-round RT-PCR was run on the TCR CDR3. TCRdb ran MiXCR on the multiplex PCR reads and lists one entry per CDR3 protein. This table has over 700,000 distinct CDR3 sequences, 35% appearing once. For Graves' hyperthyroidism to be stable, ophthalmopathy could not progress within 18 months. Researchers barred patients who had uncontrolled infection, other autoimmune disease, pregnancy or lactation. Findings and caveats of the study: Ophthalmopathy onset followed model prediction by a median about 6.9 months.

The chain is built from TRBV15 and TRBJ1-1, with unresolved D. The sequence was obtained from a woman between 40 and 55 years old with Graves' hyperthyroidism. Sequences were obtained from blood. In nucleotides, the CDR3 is TGTGCCACCAGCAGAGAATCCCAGAACACTGAAGCTTTCTTT. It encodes CATSRESQNTEAFF.